A single sample gave rise to the 27 T cell receptor beta chains below, sequenced in a study of molecular identifiers for immune sequencing clone quantification (dated by TCRdb to 2016 to 2019). Library preparation used PCR. Instrument on record: NextSeq 500. TCRdb reprocessing: public reads trimmed at Q25 with fastp, clones called with MiXCR, in-frame beta chains kept. Records with the same CDR3 protein are collapsed into one entry carrying the most frequent genes and DNA. This sample holds 85,000 to 130,000 distinct CDR3 sequences; roughly a third were observed only once. The ten top clones hold less than 5.5% of the sample. Material for sequencing was naive CD8+ T cells from blood, with Jurkat cell RNA spiked in. The meaning of the sample's cell subset or site label: FACS-sorted CD8+CD4-CCR7+CD45RA+ naive T cells. Receptors originate from a human donor in good health. Some libraries in this study had Jurkat cell RNA spiked in.

Notes on this clonotype: This may stem from a read error, because a much larger clone lies one nucleotide away. The V and J genes are TRBV28 and TRBJ2-1; TRBD1 is a possible D gene (5 bases). Per germline, CDR1 MDHEN and CDR2 SYDVKM. This CDR3 is 18 amino acids long. Trimming left V 6 bases short and J 8 bases short, with 29 bases between. The CDR3 DNA follows: TGTGCCAGCAGACCCTGGTCGCCGATAGGGGCCGTGTTTCATGAGCAGTTCTTC. It yields the protein CASRPWSPIGAVFHEQFF.

This clonotype occurred a few times. The chain employs TRBV12-3 or TRBV12-4 and TRBJ2-5, with 8 nucleotides matching TRBD2. Trimming at V came to 4 bases and at J to 1 base, leaving 5 bases not matched to a gene. The CDR3 runs 15 residues. CDR3 protein: CASSSILAAQETQYF. The CDR3 nucleotides read TGTGCCAGCAGTTCCATACTAGCGGCCCAAGAGACCCAGTACTTC.

There are many counts of this clonotype. The CDR3 region is CASSFGHPTEAFF. The CDR3 nucleotides read TGTGCCAGCAGCTTTGGACACCCCACTGAAGCTTTCTTT. V gene TRBV5-4 combines with J gene TRBJ1-1, with D perhaps TRBD1 (5 bases). Looked up from germline, CDR1 is SGHNT and CDR2 is YYREEE (reference sequence). The CDR3 extends over 13 amino acids. Trimming stripped 2 bases from V and 4 bases from J, with 9 bases between.

V is TRBV10-3 and J is TRBJ1-1; D is possibly TRBD1 (5 bases). V was clipped by 7 bases and J by 3 bases, with 9 bases between them. Germline V gene sequence: CDR1 ENHRY, CDR2 SYGVKD. The CDR3 spans 12 residues. CDR3 loop: CAITGAHTEAFF. CDR3 nucleotides: TGTGCCATCACTGGGGCGCACACTGAAGCTTTCTTT.

This clonotype appeared a few times. DNA for the CDR3: TGTGCCAGTACCCCAGGGACAGGGCACTACGAGCAGTACTTC. Translation gives CASTPGTGHYEQYF. The V gene is TRBV19, the J gene TRBJ2-7; TRBD1 matches 9 bases. The J segment lost 3 bases and the V segment lost 7 bases, leaving 7 bases of the junction unmatched. The CDR3 runs 14 residues. CDR1 and CDR2 from the germline V gene are LNHDA and SQIVND (reference sequence).

Only a few counts were recorded for this clonotype. This chain uses TRBV19 with TRBJ2-5, with 12 bases lining up with TRBD2. This CDR3 region has 15 residues. Trimming removed 9 bases from V and 5 bases from J; junction bases left unmatched: 10. Germline loops: CDR1 LNHDA, CDR2 SQIVND (reference sequence). CDR3 protein: CASTRLAGEQETQYF. In nucleotides, the CDR3 is TGTGCCAGCACAAGACTAGCGGGAGAACAGGAGACCCAGTACTTC.

The V and J genes are TRBV12-3 or TRBV12-4 and TRBJ2-6; maybe TRBD1 (5 bases). The CDR3 contains 15 residues. The V end lost 5 bases, the J end lost 1 base, and 9 bases lay between the germline ends. CDR3 amino acids: CASSIRVSGANVLTF. The CDR3 DNA reads TGTGCCAGCAGTATCAGGGTTTCTGGGGCCAACGTCCTGACTTTC.

As for this clonotype: Mismatch with germline at one junction end may stem from a read error. The V and J genes are TRBV7-8 and TRBJ2-3, with D perhaps matching TRBD2 (7 bases). The germline V gene encodes CDR1 SGHVS and CDR2 FQNEAQ. This CDR3 contains 15 residues. The CDR3 region has the DNA TGTGCCAGCAGCCCCGGGGGCGGGAGAGGAGATACGCAGAATTTT. It yields the protein CASSPGGGRGDTQNF.

Many counts were recorded for this clonotype. The chain recombines TRBV6-2 or TRBV6-3 with TRBJ2-5; perhaps TRBD2 as D (5 bases). This CDR3 spans 16 amino acids. Germline lookup yields CDR1 MNHEY and CDR2 SVGEGT. The V and J ends lost 8 bases and 0 bases respectively, with 19 bases between them. The CDR3 nucleotides read TGTGCCAGCGGTAACCCTCCTCTGGGAGACCAAGAGACCCAGTACTTC. It translates to CASGNPPLGDQETQYF.

This clonotype was observed many times. The chain uses TRBV5-3 and TRBJ2-7; D call uncertain. TRBV5-3 is treated as an ORF (open reading frame) with a function not yet certain. This CDR3 contains 15 residues. Trimming took off 3 bases at V and 2 bases at J, with 15 bases between the two ends. As DNA, the CDR3 is TGTGCCAGAAGCTCTAACACAGCGACCACCTACGAGCAGTACTTC. This codes for CARSSNTATTYEQYF.

This clonotype was observed a single time. The germline gene is not matched at one end of the junction; a read error may be the cause. The chain carries TRBV28 and TRBJ2-3; 11 nucleotides agree with TRBD2. The CDR3 consists of 19 residues. Germline assignment: CDR1 MDHEN and CDR2 SYDVKM. The CDR3 region is CASSSPPRLAGGRTDSQYF. The CDR3 coding sequence is TGTGCCAGCAGTTCCCCCCCCCGGCTAGCGGGAGGACGGACAGATTCGCAGTATTTT.

The V call is TRBV27, the J call TRBJ2-5; 8 nucleotides align to TRBD1. The J segment lost 5 bases and the V segment lost 2 bases, leaving 7 bases of the junction unmatched. Germline CDR1 is MNHEY and CDR2 is SMNVEV (reference sequence). The CDR3 length is 15 residues. CDR3 protein: CASSLIWTGRETQYF. The CDR3 DNA follows: TGTGCCAGCAGTTTAATCTGGACAGGGCGCGAGACCCAGTACTTC.

A note on this clonotype: Because the CDR3 is missing its conserved closing phenylalanine or tryptophan, this is likely a read error. The chain carries TRBV27 and TRBJ1-1, with D possibly matching TRBD1 (5 bases). Germline CDR1 is MNHEY and CDR2 is SMNVEV (reference sequence). V shed 5 bases and J shed 3 bases, with 19 bases lying between them. The CDR3 sequence is 16 residues long. CDR3 nucleotide sequence: TGTGCCAGCAGTCCTCGAGGCAGTTCCAGGGACACTGAAGCTTTCTCT. Translated, it gives CASSPRGSSRDTEAFS.

This clonotype came up a few times. It is likely a read error, because the conserved phenylalanine at the end of the CDR3 is missing. The chain links TRBV27 to TRBJ1-2; TRBD1 agrees at 9 bases. This CDR3 region has 18 residues. Germline CDR1 MNHEY, CDR2 SMNVEV (reference sequence). J was trimmed by 0 bases and V by 5 bases; bases with no gene match: 13. CDR3: CASSPLPRDRDSNYGYTI. Written as DNA, the CDR3 is TGTGCCAGCAGTCCCCTCCCCCGGGACAGGGACTCTAACTATGGCTACACCATC.

A single count supports this clonotype. V and J are TRBV27 and TRBJ2-1, with D perhaps TRBD1 or TRBD2 (6 bases each). Germline loops: CDR1 MNHEY, CDR2 SMNVEV (reference sequence). The CDR3 sequence is 13 residues long. Trimming took off 6 bases at V and 5 bases at J, with 11 bases between the two ends. The CDR3 coding sequence is TGTGCCAGCAGATGGGGGGCCGACAATGAGCAGTTCTTC. Its translation is CASRWGADNEQFF.

Concerning this clonotype itself: With a much larger clone just one base away, this may be a read error. For the CDR3, the DNA is TGCAGTGCTACCGGGCCAGGGGGACCCTACGAGCAGTACTTC. It encodes CSATGPGGPYEQYF. The gene calls are TRBV20-1 and TRBJ2-7, with TRBD1 identical over 7 bases. Looked up from germline, CDR1 is DFQATT and CDR2 is SNEGSKA (reference sequence). The CDR3 runs 14 residues. V gave up 4 bases and J gave up 2 bases; unmatched junction bases: 8.

About this clonotype: It may be a read error: a sequence one base away is much more abundant. This chain uses TRBV5-6 with TRBJ1-5; a weak D match, TRBD1 (6 bases). The CDR3 has 14 residues. The V gene's germline CDR1 is SGHDT and CDR2 YYEEEE. V lost 1 base and J lost 11, with 16 bases in between. The CDR3: CASSLLGQGSAQHF. CDR3 DNA: TGTGCCAGCAGCTTGCTAGGGCAGGGGTCGGCCCAGCATTTT.

The rearrangement links TRBV29-1 to TRBJ2-3; 7 nucleotides align to TRBD2. Germline trimming cut 5 bases from V and 2 bases from J; bases unmatched to any gene: 10. CDR1 is SQVTM and CDR2 is ANQGSEA in the germline V gene. The CDR3 is 15 amino acids. The DNA of the CDR3 is TGCAGCGTTAGAATAGCGGGTCTTAACACAGATACGCAGTATTTT. Translating it yields CSVRIAGLNTDTQYF.

On this clonotype: A read error may account for a junction end that differs from germline. The rearrangement joins TRBV10-3 to TRBJ2-7; possible D gene TRBD2, 6 bases. This CDR3 contains 12 residues. The germline V gene has CDR1 ENHRY and CDR2 SYGVKD. As DNA, the CDR3 is TGTGCCAGCGCCACGGAGGGCTACGAGCGGTACTTC. Its translation is CASATEGYERYF.

This clonotype has just a few counts. The J gene is TRBJ2-7, the V gene TRBV19; TRBD2 aligns across 7 bases. The J segment lost 2 bases and the V segment lost 6 bases, leaving 10 bases of the junction unmatched. The CDR3 is 15 residues long. Germline CDR1 and CDR2: LNHDA and SQIVND (reference sequence). The CDR3, as DNA: TGTGCCAGTAGCCCAGACCTAGCGGAGGCCTACGAGCAGTACTTC. This encodes CASSPDLAEAYEQYF.

This clonotype was found once. The chain combines TRBV14 with TRBJ1-4, with 11 bases aligning to TRBD1. Trimming removed 3 bases from V and 10 bases from J; junction bases left unmatched: 10. The CDR3 runs 16 residues. Germline CDR1 reads SGHDN; CDR2 reads FVKESK. CDR3 protein: CASSHVPDRGLGKLFF. The CDR3 DNA reads as TGTGCCAGCAGCCATGTACCGGACAGGGGGCTTGGAAAACTGTTTTTT.

This clonotype has more than one count but fewer than ten. V usage is TRBV9 and J usage is TRBJ2-7, with D possibly matching TRBD2 (6 bases). The V gene lost 4 bases and the J gene lost 10 bases, with 21 bases spanning the gap. The CDR3 totals 14 residues. From germline, CDR1 is SGDLS and CDR2 YYNGEE. CDR3 coding DNA: TGTGCCAGCAGCCCGACGACGGGGACTTCGGGACAGTACTTC. Translated: CASSPTTGTSGQYF.

In its sample, this clonotype was seen many times. The junction and the germline gene differ at one end; a read error may be behind it. The chain couples TRBV20-1 to TRBJ2-5; D might be TRBD1 or TRBD2, each matching 5 bases. Per the germline V gene, CDR1 is DFQATT and CDR2 is SNEGSKA (reference sequence). The length of the CDR3 is 10 residues. The CDR3 loop is CSATGALRFF. Here the CDR3 DNA reads TGCAGTGCCACCGGGGCCCTCAGGTTCTTC.

This clonotype was recorded once. A much bigger clone sits one base away, suggesting this may be a read error. The gene calls are TRBV13 and TRBJ2-3; a possible D gene is TRBD2 (5 bases). V was clipped by 11 bases and J by 4 bases, with 16 bases between them. Germline lookup yields CDR1 PRHDT and CDR2 FYEKMQ (reference sequence). The CDR3 covers 13 residues. CDR3 amino acids: CAEAASPPDTQYF. Written as DNA, the CDR3 is TGTGCCGAGGCGGCTAGCCCCCCAGATACGCAGTATTTT.

In its sample, this clonotype was seen a few times. The V gene is TRBV10-2, the J gene TRBJ1-1; D possibly corresponds to TRBD1 (5 bases). Germline V gene data show CDR1 as WSHSY and CDR2 as SAAADI. CDR3 length: 13 amino acids. Between the trimmed V and J ends, which lost 4 bases and 2 bases, there was a span of 8 bases. The DNA of the CDR3 is TGCGCCAGCAGTGTGGGGCCCAACACTGAAGCTTTCTTT. The encoded protein is CASSVGPNTEAFF.

This clonotype was counted only a few times. CDR3 coding DNA: TGTGCCAGCAGCCAACAGGGGAACGAGCAGTACTTC. Protein product: CASSQQGNEQYF. This rearrangement joins TRBV6-2 or TRBV6-3 to TRBJ2-7; 7 bases map to TRBD1. The length of the CDR3 is 12 residues. V lost 6 bases and J lost 5; bases outside the gene matches: 4. CDR1 and CDR2 from the germline V gene are MNHEY and SVGEGT.

This clonotype is medium-sized (0.01 to 0.1%) within its sample. This sequence joins TRBV4-1 and TRBJ1-1; D ambiguous. The germline CDR1 and CDR2 sequences are MGHRA and YSYEKL. Trimming left V 1 base short and J 4 bases short, with 7 bases between. CDR3 size: 13 residues. The CDR3 loop reads CASSQASATEAFF. CDR3 nucleotides: TGCGCCAGCAGCCAAGCTTCGGCCACTGAAGCTTTCTTT.